This T cell receptor beta chain was sequenced during a study of cytomegalovirus exposure and HLA in healthy donors (dated by TCRdb to about 2017). Regarding the study in general: An earlier analysis of 587 of the donors reported 250 to 300 Gb of sequence data and 117 million unique TCR beta sequences from about 179 million T cells. Donor age, sex, ethnicity and CMV serostatus were compiled together with the repertoire data. The genetic ancestry cluster associated with self-reported Caucasian donors included over 65% of the approximately 400 genotyped donors. All discovery cohort repertoires had been generated on a single sequencing platform. A later analysis re-examined previously published TCR beta repertoires from more than 550 donors and added high-resolution HLA genotyping to investigate patterns of TCR occurrence. To decide whether each TCR beta V gene segment behaved as functional or pseudogenic, an earlier analysis of nearly 600 of the donors relied on high-throughput TCR beta sequencing. Genome-wide SNP genotypes for about 65% of the 666 donors were used in a later genetic analysis, which treated that subset as a discovery cohort. The T cell repertoires of 666 subjects were profiled by immunosequencing and related to cytomegalovirus serostatus. On average, around 240,000 unique TCR beta nucleotide sequences were sequenced per donor among 398 genotyped donors of the cohort, with roughly 18% of those sequences being non-productive. An early release covering over 500 HLA-typed donors comprised roughly 300 gigabases of sequencing data and 65 million to 100 million unique TCR sequences. Rather than drawing on any new phenotypic data, the later analysis identified candidate immune exposures from TCR beta sequences and the way those sequences occurred across donors. Typing coverage differed by locus: A, B, C, DRB1 and DQB1 were typed in about 629-640 donors, DQA1 in about 550, DPA1 in 606, and DPB1 in just under 490. Besides the first cohort of roughly 660 subjects, a separate validation cohort made up of 120 or so different subjects was used. HLA typing covered class I and class II loci at four-digit resolution. The study was designed to test whether signatures of past pathogen exposure could be identified by cataloging public T cell receptors. Roughly 5 DR-DQ haplotypes were handled as single units for association and clustering, since linkage in the cohort was strong. To predict cytomegalovirus infection status, the study combined high-throughput TCR immunosequencing, statistical association of individual TCRs with disease status, and machine learning.

The cohort comprised around 700 healthy bone marrow donors. At the time of sampling, every cohort member was nominally healthy, though immune exposures that went unrecorded were likely present. The donor was CMV seropositive and was included in the group of about 290 seropositive cohort members. A peripheral blood sample was provided by each donor, and peripheral blood mononuclear cells were used for TCR beta sequencing. Genomic DNA extraction from the blood cell samples was performed with the Qiagen DNeasy Blood Extraction Kit. The library was built by means of the immunoSEQ multiplex PCR assay. The multiplex PCR relied on a mix of 60 forward primers for TCR Vbeta segments and 13 reverse primers for TCR Jbeta segments. The CDR3 region of rearranged TCR beta genes was amplified from genomic DNA with a multiplex PCR assay. The amplified TCR beta libraries were sequenced on the Illumina HiSeq System as 87-base-pair reads. The authors processed their data as follows. A later analysis counted about 76 million unique TCR beta chains across the roughly 700 repertoires, and 9 million to 14 million of these chains were shared by at least two donors. To remove PCR and sequencing errors, raw reads were error-corrected and collapsed into unique sequences using a nearest-neighbor algorithm that merged closely related sequences. V, D and J gene segments were assigned by aligning CDR3 sequences to IMGT reference sequences. For a sequence to be retained, at least a six-nucleotide match to both a V gene segment and a J gene segment was required. A rearrangement was called productive if the CDR3 had no stop codons and remained in frame with V and J, and every other rearrangement was called non-productive. Following IMGT convention, CDR3 was defined as the stretch from the second conserved V-encoded cysteine to the conserved J-encoded phenylalanine. The earlier analysis of 500 to 600 of the donors excluded sequences that lacked an unambiguous match to a single V gene segment. An earlier analysis of roughly 590 of the donors called V segments functional above 56.7% productive rearrangements and segregating when the between-donor standard deviation exceeded 5%. To diagnose cytomegalovirus status from the catalog of TCR beta chain sequences, a statistical classification framework was built. A later analysis assigned V and J genes by comparing TCR nucleotide sequences with IMGT/GENE-DB human TR gene sequences. A later analysis assigned CDR3 sequences and most-parsimonious VDJ recombination scenarios with the TCRdist pipeline. In a later analysis, each TCR beta chain was defined by its CDR3 amino acid sequence together with its V-gene family, and reads without a unique V-gene family were excluded. As a way to deal with suspected cross-contamination and a sequencing artifact, a later analysis dropped 640 or so nucleotide sequences that were highly shared and had low generation probability. In a later analysis, a clonal expansion index was calculated for each public chain from normalized within-repertoire ranks of inferred template counts. Generation probabilities in a later analysis came from a VDJ recombination model fitted to out-of-frame rearrangements, and those results were checked against IGoR. In a later analysis, TCR-TCR, TCR-HLA and TCR-CMV co-occurrence was scored with hypergeometric tests, and a repertoire-size bias correction was applied to TCR pairs. A later analysis estimated false discovery rates by permuting HLA or CMV assignments 20 times. A later analysis grouped co-occurring TCRs with DBSCAN, adding TCRdist sequence similarity when clustering within HLA-allele-positive subsets. For co-occurrence clustering, repertoires with fewer than 30,000 or more than 120,000 public chains were excluded, along with roughly 5 repertoires with anomalous nucleotide sharing. TCRdb took over this immuneACCESS table, retaining in-frame rearrangements with V and J assigned. Such tables are incomplete; in checked studies, under half of the missing clones stem from an unresolved V gene, and the remainder is unexplained. D and trimming come from the DNA, and the V and J calls and clone size come from that table. The sample table on file contains some 60,000 clones. The ten largest clonotypes hold 4% to 5.5% of the sample.

With regard to this clone: Its target antigen remains unknown.

The full study reports these points: In a later analysis, HLA-associated TCR beta chains were found to be more clonally expanded and to have lower generation probabilities than equally common non-associated chains. Across donors, most TCR sequences were observed very rarely, whereas some public TCRs were present in many individuals. An earlier analysis of 587 of the donors showed that most TCR beta V segments appeared in productive rearrangements either about 87% or about 30% of the time, which broadly matched IMGT annotations. In both the original and validation cohorts, the classifier was reported to diagnose cytomegalovirus status with high specificity and sensitivity. A later analysis associated about 17,000 TCR beta sequences with specific HLA alleles at a false discovery rate of 0.05. Some IMGT-functional V segments, including TRBV6-2 and TRBV6-3, could not be told apart with the 87-base-pair reads, so those segments were excluded. Presence/absence analyses assumed roughly uniform sequencing depth across donors, an assumption that may not hold. According to a later analysis, parvovirus B19, influenza, CMV and Epstein-Barr virus appeared linked to several top co-occurrence clusters. A further reported finding was that TCR beta sequences accurately predicted the HLA-A and HLA-B alleles for most subjects in the first cohort. In a later analysis, most CMV-associated TCR beta chains were found to appear HLA-restricted, with HLA associations seemingly driven largely by CMV exposure. V-gene and J-gene trimming of TCR beta chains was associated with a missense DCLRE1C variant in a later genetic analysis, and the association was replicated in an independent cohort. The only immune exposure information available for the cohort was CMV serostatus. A later analysis found that TCR association rates varied across HLA loci, with DRB1 alleles showing the most associated TCRs and HLA-C alleles the fewest. Only TCR beta chains were sequenced in this cohort, and the absence of alpha or paired-chain data limited detectable features. Compared with the approximately 700-donor mean, donors in an Asian-associated ancestry cluster had fewer N-insertions in productive TCRs, according to a later genetic analysis. Because some donors lacked HLA typing at each locus, the association tests relied only on the typed subset. The sequencing pipeline was judged likely to have produced a cluster of highly shared sequence variants as a technical artifact. Three of the identified cytomegalovirus-associated TCR beta chains were confirmed in vitro to be specific for cytomegalovirus antigens. A total of roughly 160 TCR beta chains were listed by the study as associated with cytomegalovirus. Strong co-occurrence of HLA alleles, especially DR and DQ, made assigning TCR associations to individual alleles difficult. Because counts were too low, seventeen rarely observed V segments, including chromosome 9 orphons, were left out of the earlier analysis of some 640 of the donors. According to the authors, the approach could potentially be generalized to other disease states and immunological phenotypes. Linkage disequilibrium might explain the correlated functional status among segregating V segments, but an unknown experimental factor could not be ruled out.

Relative to germline, V is 4 bases shorter and J is 2 bases shorter, with 15 bases between their ends. According to the germline V gene (reference sequence), CDR1 reads SEHNR and CDR2 reads FQNEAQ. The cysteine opens and the phenylalanine closes a CDR3 of 15 amino acids. Solely the CDR3 DNA is kept, with 45 bases framed from the first base. What was sequenced was PBMCs. The TCR was taken from a man under 40 in good health and CMV-seropositive. The sequence links TRBV7-9 to TRBJ2-7; the D gene remains uncertain. The nucleotide sequence reads as follows: TGTGCCAGCAGCTCTTGGGCAGACGAGCCCTACGAGCAGTACTTC. This encodes CASSSWADEPYEQYF.